Shown below are 7 T cell receptor beta chains from a single sample sequenced in a study of Ad26.COV2.S vaccination and SARS-CoV-2 variants. The assay was immunoSEQ multiplex PCR, and TCRdb's table has in-frame clones only and misses some. In the table there are about 390,000 clones, about nine tenths of which are singletons. The treatment is: some 20 received Ad26.COV2.S at low or high dose, single or two shots; about five received placebo; per-sample allocation not given. Sample collection was performed on day 63 after the first vaccine or placebo injection. The sample here was peripheral blood, taken in a trial of Ad26.COV2.S vaccine versus placebo. All receptors derive from a person aged 18-65 years who received the Ad26.COV2.S COVID-19 vaccine or a placebo.

The J gene is TRBJ1-2, the V gene TRBV7-2; no reliable D call. V lost 0 bases, J lost 4 bases, and 15 bases lay in between. Per the germline V gene, CDR1 is SGHTA and CDR2 is FQGNSA. This CDR3 is built from 16 residues. The CDR3 is CASSLAERAGPYGYTF. The CDR3 DNA is TGTGCCAGCAGCTTAGCGGAGAGGGCAGGACCCTATGGCTACACCTTC.

The V call is TRBV30, the J call TRBJ1-5; tentative D call: TRBD1 (5 bases). V gave up 0 bases and J gave up 10 bases, with 22 bases separating them. Germline values: CDR1 GTSNPN, CDR2 SVGIG (reference sequence). The CDR3 has 16 residues. The CDR3 nucleotides are TGTGCCTGGAGTGTGGGTCGCAGGGAACAATCAGCTCCCCAGCATTTT. Translation: CAWSVGRREQSAPQHF. The complete variable domain, with remaining parts taken from reference TRBV30 and TRBJ1-5, reads SQTIHQWPATLVQPVGSPLSLECTVEGTSNPNLYWYRQAAGRGLQLLFYSVGIGQISSEVPQNLSASRPQDRQFILSSKKLLLSDSGFYLCAWSVGRREQSAPQHFGDGTRLSIL.

This chain joins TRBV3-1 (or the pseudogene TRBV3-2) and TRBJ2-5, with D unresolved. The CDR3 runs to 13 residues. CDR1 and CDR2 (germline): LGHDT, YNNKEL (reference sequence). Deletions cut 0 bases from V and 4 bases from J, with 6 bases between. CDR3 DNA sequence: TGTGCCAGCAGCCAAGATCCTCGAGAGACCCAGTACTTC. It translates to CASSQDPRETQYF.

This clone appeared a few times. J is TRBJ1-1 and V is TRBV5-1; D unresolved. The CDR3 is 13 amino acids. CDR1 is SGHRS and CDR2 is YFSETQ in the germline V gene. V lost 4 bases to trimming and J lost 6 bases, with 13 bases between them. Written as DNA, the CDR3 is TGCGCCAGCAGCATGACAACTGGGCCTGAAGCTTTCTTT. This gives the protein CASSMTTGPEAFF.

The chain employs TRBV11-2 and TRBJ2-7; D unclear. CDR3 length: 15 amino acids. V lost 5 bases and J lost 3, with 17 bases in between. Germline CDR1 reads SGHAT; CDR2 reads FQNNGV. Here the CDR3 DNA reads TGTGCCAGCAGCCCATTCGCCGCCGTGGGCTACGAGCAGTACTTC. Its translation: CASSPFAAVGYEQYF.

This chain uses TRBV9 with TRBJ2-1, with no clear D. V was cut by 0 bases and J by 8 bases, with 9 bases left in between. In germline, CDR1 is SGDLS, CDR2 YYNGEE. The CDR3 sequence is 13 residues long. The CDR3, as DNA: TGTGCCAGCAGCGTAGTCACCCGGGATGAGCAGTTCTTC. Amino acid sequence: CASSVVTRDEQFF. Using reference TRBV9 and TRBJ2-1 for the parts outside the CDR3, the full variable domain is DSGVTQTPKHLITATGQRVTLRCSPRSGDLSVYWYQQSLDQGLQFLIQYYNGEERAKGNILERFSAQQFPDLHSELNLSSLELGDSALYFCASSVVTRDEQFFGPGTRLTVL.

V and J are TRBV4-3 and TRBJ1-1; the match to TRBD1 covers 7 bases. V shed 0 bases, J shed 5 bases, and the junction held 6 bases outside the gene matches. This CDR3 region has 15 residues. Per the germline V gene, CDR1 is LGHNA and CDR2 is YSLEER. Here the CDR3 reads CASSQEQGTGTEAFF. DNA for the CDR3: TGCGCCAGCAGCCAAGAACAGGGGACGGGGACTGAAGCTTTCTTT.